This T cell receptor (beta chain) was obtained from a study of T cell responses to AZD1222 COVID-19 vaccine. General study results and limits: Spike-specific TCR breadth and depth both grew after two AZD1222 doses. The donors showed a predominance of white British ancestry and of females, with possible underestimation of clonal diversity. Researchers took repertoire samples only after the peak T cell response had come.

About this clone itself: Antigen specificity is unknown.

Data came from immunoSEQ multiplex PCR; TCRdb stores just in-frame clones and leaves some out. The sample includes around 220,000 clones, around 94% of them seen just once. The CDR3 has 13 amino acids. The V gene lost 3 bases and the J gene lost 7 bases, with 10 bases spanning the gap. Germline V gene data show CDR1 as LGHNT and CDR2 as FRNRAP. The material sequenced was peripheral blood, taken 28 days after the second dose of the MenACWY control vaccine. The gene calls are TRBV12-5 and TRBJ2-1; D is possibly TRBD1 (5 bases). The TCR originated in an adult who received the MenACWY meningococcal vaccine as a control. The CDR3 DNA sequence: TGTGCTAGTGGTTTAGATAGGGGAAATGAGCAGTTCTTC. As protein: CASGLDRGNEQFF.